These 32 T cell receptor beta chains were all obtained from the same sample, sequenced in a study of blood T cell repertoires in COVID-19 (dated by TCRdb to the early 2020s). Libraries were constructed by the immunoSEQ multiplex PCR assay. The table comes from immuneACCESS by way of TCRdb, which keeps in-frame sequences with V and J called. Part of the clones is missing from these tables; in studies checked, under half for an unresolved V gene and the rest for unknown reasons. This sample lists fewer than 200,000 clones; roughly 80% were detected once. Approximately 6.9% of the sample rests with the top ten. Sequenced: peripheral blood. These receptors originate from a man between 60 and 75 years old with acute or convalescent COVID-19.

V is TRBV19 and J is TRBJ1-2, with D unresolved. The V gene's germline CDR1 is LNHDA and CDR2 SQIVND (reference sequence). V lost 3 bases and J 4 bases, leaving 3 bases between the germline ends. CDR3 length: 11 amino acids. CDR3 nucleotide sequence: TGTGCCAGTAGTATCGGCTATGGCTACACCTTC. Translated: CASSIGYGYTF.

The chain couples TRBV23-1 to TRBJ1-2, with TRBD1 identical over 7 bases. TRBV23-1 counts as an open reading frame of uncertain function. This CDR3 contains 21 residues. Trimming cost V 0 bases and J 6 bases; bases outside gene matches: 25. The CDR3 here is CASSQSSKTGRGPRISHGYTF. The DNA for the CDR3 is TGCGCCAGCAGTCAATCGTCAAAGACAGGGAGAGGGCCTCGGATTTCACATGGCTACACCTTC.

At least ten counts were recorded for this clone. This chain uses TRBV14 with TRBJ1-2; possibly TRBD1 for D (6 bases). From germline, CDR1 is SGHDN and CDR2 FVKESK. The germline V and J ends were trimmed by 0 bases and 2 bases, with 13 bases remaining between them. The CDR3 has 16 residues. In nucleotides, the CDR3 is TGTGCCAGCAGCCAAGATTTCCCCCAGGGGAACTATGGCTACACCTTC. Protein sequence: CASSQDFPQGNYGYTF.

The gene calls are TRBV9 and TRBJ1-1; tentative D call: TRBD1 (5 bases). CDR1 and CDR2 from the germline V gene are SGDLS and YYNGEE. The CDR3 is 14 residues long. The ends were cut back, 3 bases at V and 5 bases at J, with 14 bases in the middle. CDR3 sequence reads: CASSGVAGKTEAFF. The DNA of the CDR3 is TGTGCCAGCAGCGGCGTGGCAGGGAAAACTGAAGCTTTCTTT.

This chain links TRBV12-3 or TRBV12-4 with TRBJ2-5; perhaps TRBD2 as D (6 bases). Trimming took off 5 bases at V and 4 bases at J, with 8 bases between the two ends. This CDR3 is 12 amino acids long. CDR3 loop: CASSQGGETQYF. DNA for the CDR3: TGTGCCAGCAGTCAGGGAGGAGAGACCCAGTACTTC.

The chain uses TRBV18 and TRBJ1-1; no clear D. The CDR3 consists of 14 residues. CDR1 and CDR2 (germline): KGHSH, LQKENI. The V and J ends lost 3 bases and 4 bases respectively, with 12 bases between them. The CDR3 DNA follows: TGTGCCAGCTCACCTTACTCGGGAAGCACTGAAGCTTTCTTT. Translated, it gives CASSPYSGSTEAFF.

This chain connects TRBV18 to TRBJ2-3, with 11 bases that match TRBD2. CDR3 length: 16 amino acids. CDR1 and CDR2 from the germline V gene are KGHSH and LQKENI. V lost 6 bases, J lost 2 bases, and 7 bases stayed unmatched. In DNA form, the CDR3 reads TGTGCCAGCTCCAGAACTAGCGGGGGCACCACAGATACGCAGTATTTT. Translation: CASSRTSGGTTDTQYF. The complete variable domain, with remaining parts taken from reference TRBV18 and TRBJ2-3, reads NAGVMQNPRHLVRRRGQEARLRCSPMKGHSHVYWYRQLPEEGLKFMVYLQKENIIDESGMPKERFSAEFPKEGPSILRIQQVVRGDSAAYFCASSRTSGGTTDTQYFGPGTRLTVL.

Only one count was recorded for this clone. The chain uses TRBV15 and TRBJ1-5; the D gene is possibly TRBD1 (6 bases). V was pared by 3 bases and J by 5 bases, with 20 bases between. Germline loops: CDR1 LNHNV, CDR2 YYDKDF (reference sequence). The CDR3 is made up of 17 amino acids. The CDR3 region has the DNA TGTGCCACCAGCAGGAACCGCAGGGGACGGCAGGATCAGCCCCAGCATTTT. This encodes CATSRNRRGRQDQPQHF.

J is TRBJ2-7 and V is TRBV18; possibly TRBD1 for D (5 bases). The CDR3 sequence is 13 residues long. V was shortened by 3 bases and J by 3 bases, with 9 bases between the two germline ends. Germline lookup yields CDR1 KGHSH and CDR2 LQKENI. This CDR3 reads CASSPRQSYEQYF. In DNA form, the CDR3 reads TGTGCCAGCTCACCTCGACAGAGCTACGAGCAGTACTTC.

The gene calls are TRBV28 and TRBJ2-3; the D gene is possibly TRBD2 (5 bases). The CDR3 runs 14 residues. V gave up 3 bases and J gave up 6 bases, with 13 bases separating them. Germline-derived CDR1 and CDR2 are MDHEN and SYDVKM. DNA of the CDR3: TGTGCCAGCAGTTTCCCCGGGGAGAAGGATACGCAGTATTTT. It encodes CASSFPGEKDTQYF.

The chain recombines TRBV5-1 with TRBJ2-2; D may be TRBD2 (6 bases). CDR1 is SGHRS, CDR2 YFSETQ, per germline. Trimming took off 4 bases at V and 0 bases at J, with 13 bases between the two ends. The CDR3 runs to 16 residues. CDR3 protein: CASSLTGTSNTGELFF. Written as DNA, the CDR3 is TGCGCCAGCAGCCTAACCGGGACTTCGAACACCGGGGAGCTGTTTTTT. Combining the CDR3 with reference TRBV5-1 and TRBJ2-2 gives the whole variable domain KAGVTQTPRYLIKTRGQQVTLSCSPISGHRSVSWYQQTPGQGLQFLFEYFSETQRNKGNFPGRFSGRQFSNSRSEMNVSTLELGDSALYLCASSLTGTSNTGELFFGEGSRLTVL.

This clone was observed a handful of times. The V and J genes are TRBV5-6 and TRBJ1-6; no clear D gene. The CDR3 sequence is 15 residues long. The V end lost 4 bases, the J end lost 5 bases, and 13 bases lay between the germline ends. CDR1 is SGHDT and CDR2 is YYEEEE in the germline V gene. In DNA, the CDR3 is TGTGCCAGCAGCCCTATTTCGCGGAATAATTCACCCCTCCACTTT. It translates to CASSPISRNNSPLHF.

The V gene is TRBV18, the J gene TRBJ1-1, with D maybe TRBD1 (5 bases). CDR3 length: 14 amino acids. Germline CDR1 and CDR2: KGHSH and LQKENI. The V gene lost 3 bases and the J gene lost 3 bases, with 11 bases spanning the gap. The CDR3 sequence is CASSPDIRDTEAFF. As DNA, the CDR3 is TGTGCCAGCTCACCGGACATACGGGACACTGAAGCTTTCTTT.

CDR3 amino acids: CASSLGGSSSYNEQFF. CDR3 DNA: TGTGCCAGCAGCTTAGGCGGGAGCAGCTCCTACAATGAGCAGTTCTTC. The J gene is TRBJ2-1, the V gene TRBV7-2, with TRBD2 matching over 7 bases. The trim removed 1 base at V and 0 bases at J, leaving 3 bases unmatched. This CDR3 region has 16 residues. In germline, CDR1 is SGHTA, CDR2 FQGNSA.

The chain is built from TRBV11-3 and TRBJ1-1; D possibly corresponds to TRBD1 (5 bases). The CDR3 spans 13 residues. Germline V gene lookup returns CDR1 SGHNT and CDR2 YENEEA. V lost 5 bases and J 6 bases, leaving 13 bases between the germline ends. The CDR3 region has the DNA TGTGCCAGCAGCAACGGGGGAAGGTCTGAAGCTTTCTTT. The encoded protein is CASSNGGRSEAFF.

This chain joins TRBV27 and TRBJ2-7, with D maybe TRBD2 (5 bases). The germline V and J ends were trimmed by 5 bases and 2 bases, with 16 bases remaining between them. CDR3 length equals 15 residues. Germline V gene data show CDR1 as MNHEY and CDR2 as SMNVEV (reference sequence). CDR3 nucleotide sequence: TGTGCCAGCAGTCCGGACTGGGGTAGCACCTACGAGCAGTACTTC. This translates into CASSPDWGSTYEQYF.

This chain connects TRBV4-1 to TRBJ1-3; D call uncertain. Trimming removed 3 bases at V and 0 bases at J, with 9 bases between. The CDR3 is 15 amino acids. Germline CDR1 and CDR2: MGHRA and YSYEKL. CDR3 region: CASSHRPLSGNTIYF. CDR3 bases: TGCGCCAGCAGCCACCGTCCACTCTCTGGAAACACCATATATTTT.

The chain links TRBV27 to TRBJ1-1; 7 nucleotides align to TRBD1. CDR1 and CDR2 (germline): MNHEY, SMNVEV (reference sequence). V lost 6 bases, J lost 1 base, and 5 bases stayed unmatched. The CDR3 extends over 14 amino acids. CDR3 region: CASRSAGGNTEAFF. DNA of the CDR3: TGTGCCAGCAGATCGGCAGGGGGGAACACTGAAGCTTTCTTT.

V and J are TRBV7-9 and TRBJ2-1; TRBD2 agrees at 9 bases. Germline V lookup: CDR1 SEHNR, CDR2 FQNEAQ (reference sequence). CDR3 length equals 15 residues. V gave up 5 bases and J gave up 0 bases; unmatched junction bases: 2. The DNA for the CDR3 is TGTGCCAGCAGCCGTAGCGGGGGCTCCTACAATGAGCAGTTCTTC. Residues: CASSRSGGSYNEQFF.

The DNA of the CDR3 is TGTGCCAGTGGCGACAGGGGGAATTCCTACGAGCAGTACTTC. Protein: CASGDRGNSYEQYF. V gene TRBV19 combines with J gene TRBJ2-7; 9 nucleotides align to TRBD1. CDR1 is LNHDA, CDR2 SQIVND, per germline (reference sequence). This CDR3 spans 14 amino acids. Trimming took 8 bases from V and 1 from J; bases not matched to a gene: 6.

This chain joins TRBV28 and TRBJ2-6, with D possibly TRBD1 on 7 matching bases. Trimming stripped 5 bases from V and 4 bases from J, with 15 bases between. The length of the CDR3 is 16 residues. Germline CDR1 and CDR2: MDHEN and SYDVKM. The DNA of the CDR3 is TGTGCCAGCAGTCCCCCTCAGGGGGGCGGGGCCAACGTCCTGACTTTC. Protein: CASSPPQGGGANVLTF. Drawing the rest from reference TRBV28 and TRBJ2-6, the complete variable domain is DVKVTQSSRYLVKRTGEKVFLECVQDMDHENMFWYRQDPGLGLRLIYFSYDVKMKEKGDIPEGYSVSREKKERFSLILESASTNQTSMYLCASSPPQGGGANVLTFGAGSRLTVL.

The chain uses TRBV3-1 (or the pseudogene TRBV3-2) and TRBJ2-3; 11 bases agree with TRBD2. Germline values: CDR1 LGHDT, CDR2 YNNKEL (reference sequence). The CDR3 runs to 17 residues. Germline trimming cut 3 bases from V and 4 bases from J; bases unmatched to any gene: 9. CDR3 DNA sequence: TGTGCCAGCAGCCACCTTCCGGGACTAGCGGTCGCAGATACGCAGTATTTT. Amino acids: CASSHLPGLAVADTQYF.

The chain combines TRBV19 with TRBJ2-2, with 8 bases lining up with TRBD2. Germline V gene lookup returns CDR1 LNHDA and CDR2 SQIVND (reference sequence). The V gene end was trimmed by 4 bases and the J gene end by 6 bases; junction bases not matched to a gene: 7. The CDR3 totals 15 residues. The CDR3 spells CASSSTGGPAGELFF. CDR3 in DNA: TGTGCCAGTAGTAGCACGGGAGGGCCAGCCGGGGAGCTGTTTTTT. The full variable domain, its missing parts supplied by reference TRBV19 and TRBJ2-2, is DGGITQSPKYLFRKEGQNVTLSCEQNLNHDAMYWYRQDPGQGLRLIYYSQIVNDFQKGDIAEGYSVSREKKESFPLTVTSAQKNPTAFYLCASSSTGGPAGELFFGEGSRLTVL.

This clone has just one count. CDR3 amino acids: CASSSSRRSGRTTYEQYF. The CDR3 region has the DNA TGTGCCAGCAGCTCGTCCCGTAGGAGCGGGAGGACCACCTACGAGCAGTACTTC. The chain has TRBV11-2 and TRBJ2-7; 9 bases line up with TRBD2. In germline, CDR1 is SGHAT, CDR2 FQNNGV. The J segment lost 2 bases and the V segment lost 4 bases, leaving 15 bases of the junction unmatched. The CDR3 sequence is 18 residues long. The variable domain in full, with the rest retrieved from reference TRBV11-2 and TRBJ2-7, is EAGVAQSPRYKIIEKRQSVAFWCNPISGHATLYWYQQILGQGPKLLIQFQNNGVVDDSQLPKDRFSAERLKGVDSTLKIQPAKLEDSAVYLCASSSSRRSGRTTYEQYFGPGTRLTVT.

The genes are TRBV3-1 (or the pseudogene TRBV3-2) and TRBJ2-7; D might be TRBD1 (6 bases). Germline loops: CDR1 LGHDT, CDR2 YNNKEL (reference sequence). The ends were cut back, 8 bases at V and 2 bases at J, with 16 bases in the middle. The CDR3 length is 14 residues. The CDR3 is CASSPRGSPYEQYF. In nucleotides, the CDR3 is TGTGCCAGCTCACCCAGGGGTTCACCCTACGAGCAGTACTTC.

The rearrangement joins TRBV18 to TRBJ2-1, with TRBD2 matching 8 bases. After removal of 4 bases from V and 8 bases from J, the junction contained 4 bases not matched to a gene. The germline gives CDR1 KGHSH, CDR2 LQKENI. CDR3 length: 13 residues. CDR3 DNA: TGTGCCAGCTCACTAATACTAGCGGATGAGCAGTTCTTC. Translating it yields CASSLILADEQFF. Together with reference TRBV18 and TRBJ2-1, the CDR3 gives the full variable domain: NAGVMQNPRHLVRRRGQEARLRCSPMKGHSHVYWYRQLPEEGLKFMVYLQKENIIDESGMPKERFSAEFPKEGPSILRIQQVVRGDSAAYFCASSLILADEQFFGPGTRLTVL.

This chain links TRBV4-2 with TRBJ2-3, with 7 bases lining up with TRBD2. Trimming at V came to 4 bases and at J to 2 bases, leaving 9 bases not matched to a gene. The germline V gene encodes CDR1 LGHNA and CDR2 YNFKEQ. CDR3 size: 16 residues. DNA of the CDR3: TGTGCCAGCAGCCCCAGACTAGCAGCTAACACAGATACGCAGTATTTT. Protein: CASSPRLAANTDTQYF.

The chain uses TRBV4-1 and TRBJ2-6, with D unresolved. V was shortened by 0 bases and J by 0 bases, with 6 bases between the two germline ends. CDR3 length: 16 amino acids. The germline V gene has CDR1 MGHRA and CDR2 YSYEKL. In nucleotides, the CDR3 is TGCGCCAGCAGCCAAGATAGAGTCTCTGGGGCCAACGTCCTGACTTTC. Protein product: CASSQDRVSGANVLTF.

The genes are TRBV2 and TRBJ2-2; D perhaps matches TRBD1 (5 bases). This CDR3 has 15 amino acids. Per the germline V gene, CDR1 is SNHLY and CDR2 is FYNNEI. With 1 base removed from V and 4 bases from J, the gap between germline ends came to 10 bases. The CDR3 DNA reads TGTGCCAGCAGTGAAGTAGGGGTCGGCACCGGGGAGCTGTTTTTT. Its protein is CASSEVGVGTGELFF.

The chain carries TRBV2 and TRBJ2-5, with D perhaps matching TRBD2 (6 bases). Trimming took off 7 bases at V and 2 bases at J, with 8 bases between the two ends. The CDR3 spans 12 residues. Germline V gene sequence: CDR1 SNHLY, CDR2 FYNNEI. The CDR3 DNA sequence: TGTGCCAGCAAGGCGGGACAAGAGACCCAGTACTTC. This translates into CASKAGQETQYF. The full variable domain, its missing parts supplied by reference TRBV2 and TRBJ2-5, is EPEVTQTPSHQVTQMGQEVILRCVPISNHLYFYWYRQILGQKVEFLVSFYNNEISEKSEIFDDQFSVERPDGSNFTLKIRSTKLEDSAMYFCASKAGQETQYFGPGTRLLVL.

V gene TRBV19 combines with J gene TRBJ2-7, with 9 nucleotides matching TRBD1. The CDR3 extends over 14 amino acids. Germline CDR1 reads LNHDA; CDR2 reads SQIVND (reference sequence). The junction had 4 bases not matched to a gene; V was cut back by 5 bases and J by 2 bases. CDR3 sequence: CASSPGTGTYEQYF. CDR3 DNA: TGTGCCAGTAGTCCCGGGACAGGGACCTACGAGCAGTACTTC.

The CDR3 spells CASSGGGRGGNQPQHF. DNA of the CDR3: TGTGCCAGCAGTGGGGGCGGCAGGGGGGGCAATCAGCCCCAGCATTTT. The rearrangement links TRBV6-4 to TRBJ1-5, with 7 bases that match TRBD1. CDR3 length equals 16 residues. After removal of 4 bases from V and 2 bases from J, the junction contained 8 bases not matched to a gene. Germline V gives CDR1 MRHNA, CDR2 SNTAGT.